Following are 17 T cell receptor beta chains from one sample sequenced in a study of vaccination and CD4 T cells after COVID-19 (dated by TCRdb to between 2021 and 2024). Their antigen targets remain unknown. Sample treatment or condition, as interpreted from the label and publication: roughly ten-day PBMC culture with coronavirus spike peptide pools or control peptides (ViraFEST assay). Libraries were prepared through PCR. The reads were generated on an Illumina iSeq 100. DNA from cultured CD4+ T cells was subjected to TCR sequencing with the Oncomine TCR Beta short-read assay at the Johns Hopkins FTIC core. The public sequencing data were trimmed at Q25 with fastp and processed into clonotypes with MiXCR by TCRdb, which kept only in-frame beta chains. Identical CDR3 proteins give one entry, which carries the most common genes and DNA. In all, the sample holds some 18,000 distinct CDR3 sequences, and about 61% of those were seen once. The ten largest clones represent about 9.4% of the sample.

The material sequenced was CD4+ T cells from blood, cultured in vitro. Source of these receptors: a human donor who had recovered from COVID-19.

V is TRBV7-8 and J is TRBJ2-1; 8 bases match TRBD2. From germline, CDR1 is SGHVS and CDR2 FQNEAQ. V trimming: 7 bases; J trimming: 2 bases; junction bases outside the gene matches: 4. There are 14 residues in the CDR3. This chain's CDR3 is CASTLAETYNEQFF. CDR3 sequence (DNA): TGTGCCAGCACACTAGCGGAGACCTACAATGAGCAGTTCTTC.

The V call is TRBV20-1, the J call TRBJ2-3; the D gene is possibly TRBD2 (6 bases). Deletions cut 0 bases from V and 0 bases from J, with 10 bases between. Looked up from germline, CDR1 is DFQATT and CDR2 is SNEGSKA (reference sequence). The CDR3 consists of 15 residues. CDR3 sequence: CSARDGGSSTDTQYF. DNA for the CDR3: TGCAGTGCTAGAGACGGGGGATCTAGCACAGATACGCAGTATTTT.

The rearrangement links TRBV2 to TRBJ1-6; D is possibly TRBD1 (6 bases). V lost 3 bases and J lost 7, with 10 bases in between. The germline gives CDR1 SNHLY, CDR2 FYNNEI. The length of the CDR3 is 14 residues. The CDR3 sequence: CASSDRGLNSPLHF. CDR3 DNA sequence: TGTGCCAGCAGTGACAGGGGTTTGAATTCACCCCTCCACTTT. The complete variable domain, with remaining parts taken from reference TRBV2 and TRBJ1-6, reads EPEVTQTPSHQVTQMGQEVILRCVPISNHLYFYWYRQILGQKVEFLVSFYNNEISEKSEIFDDQFSVERPDGSNFTLKIRSTKLEDSAMYFCASSDRGLNSPLHFGNGTRLTVT.

This chain connects TRBV2 to TRBJ1-2, with TRBD1 matching 8 bases. Looked up from germline, CDR1 is SNHLY and CDR2 is FYNNEI. This CDR3 has 14 residues. Trimming removed 8 bases from V and 6 bases from J; junction bases left unmatched: 11. CDR3 loop: CASRDRLSTDGYTF. The CDR3 DNA is TGTGCCAGCCGGGACAGGCTTTCCACGGATGGCTACACCTTC.

This chain links TRBV7-9 with TRBJ2-2; TRBD1 aligns across 7 bases. Germline lookup yields CDR1 SEHNR and CDR2 FQNEAQ (reference sequence). The V gene end was trimmed by 2 bases and the J gene end by 5 bases; junction bases not matched to a gene: 2. The CDR3 is made up of 14 amino acids. The CDR3 sequence: CASSLIQGTGELFF. CDR3 nucleotides: TGTGCCAGCAGCTTAATACAGGGGACCGGGGAGCTGTTTTTT. Variable domain in full (rest from reference TRBV7-9 and TRBJ2-2): DTGVSQNPRHKITKRGQNVTFRCDPISEHNRLYWYRQTLGQGPEFLTYFQNEAQLEKSRLLSDRFSAERPKGSFSTLEIQRTEQGDSAMYLCASSLIQGTGELFFGEGSRLTVL.

The chain joins TRBV10-3 to TRBJ2-1, with a tentative D call TRBD1 (6 bases). This CDR3 comprises 14 residues. The ends were cut back, 3 bases at V and 7 bases at J, with 13 bases in the middle. Germline lookup yields CDR1 ENHRY and CDR2 SYGVKD. CDR3 in amino acids: CAISEGQTKNEQFF. CDR3 in DNA: TGTGCCATCAGTGAAGGACAGACGAAAAATGAGCAGTTCTTC.

V and J are TRBV7-8 and TRBJ1-2; no reliable D call. With 0 bases removed from V and 4 bases from J, the gap between germline ends came to 9 bases. CDR1 and CDR2 (germline): SGHVS, FQNEAQ. The CDR3 has 14 amino acids. The chain's CDR3 is CASSLAEIGYGYTF. The DNA for the CDR3 is TGTGCCAGCAGCTTAGCAGAAATTGGCTATGGCTACACCTTC.

Here the CDR3 reads CASSIRGQGQPQHF. The DNA for the CDR3 is TGTGCCAGTAGTATCAGGGGGCAGGGACAGCCCCAGCATTTT. This chain connects TRBV19 to TRBJ1-5, with 8 bases aligning to TRBD1. With 3 bases clipped from V and 7 bases from J, the junction kept 5 bases outside the gene matches. Germline-derived CDR1 and CDR2 are LNHDA and SQIVND (reference sequence). This CDR3 comprises 14 residues. Full variable domain (remainder filled in from reference TRBV19 and TRBJ1-5): DGGITQSPKYLFRKEGQNVTLSCEQNLNHDAMYWYRQDPGQGLRLIYYSQIVNDFQKGDIAEGYSVSREKKESFPLTVTSAQKNPTAFYLCASSIRGQGQPQHFGDGTRLSIL.

The chain is built from TRBV4-1 and TRBJ1-2; D unclear. The germline V gene has CDR1 MGHRA and CDR2 YSYEKL. V was cut by 3 bases and J by 4 bases, with 18 bases left in between. The CDR3 has 16 amino acids. Written as DNA, the CDR3 is TGCGCCAGCAGCCAGATTGTCGGGCACTACCTCTATGGCTACACCTTC. Residues: CASSQIVGHYLYGYTF.

The sample holds a few counts of this clonotype. The CDR3 loop reads CASSLADSAVAQYF. The CDR3, as DNA: TGTGCCAGCAGCTTAGCGGACAGTGCGGTGGCCCAGTACTTC. This rearrangement joins TRBV7-8 to TRBJ2-5, with TRBD1 as a possible D gene (6 bases). Deletions cut 0 bases from V and 9 bases from J, with 14 bases between. CDR3 length equals 14 residues. The germline gives CDR1 SGHVS, CDR2 FQNEAQ.

This clonotype was seen a few times. The rearrangement uses TRBV7-9 and TRBJ2-5; D is unresolved. The length of the CDR3 is 16 residues. Trimming shortened V by 5 bases and J by 5 bases, and 21 bases separated the two germline ends. CDR1 is SEHNR and CDR2 is FQNEAQ in the germline V gene (reference sequence). The CDR3 protein is CASSPPGRASGETQYF. The DNA of the CDR3 is TGTGCCAGCAGCCCCCCGGGCCGGGCAAGTGGGGAGACCCAGTACTTC.

The rearrangement joins TRBV7-9 to TRBJ2-3; D is unresolved. This CDR3 is 12 amino acids long. CDR1 and CDR2 from the germline V gene are SEHNR and FQNEAQ (reference sequence). Trimming left V 5 bases short and J 4 bases short, with 7 bases between. The CDR3: CASSGASDTQYF. CDR3 bases: TGTGCCAGCAGCGGCGCATCAGATACGCAGTATTTT.

This chain connects TRBV6-1 to TRBJ1-2; the match to TRBD1 covers 12 bases. The germline CDR1 and CDR2 sequences are MNHNS and SASEGT. V lost 6 bases to trimming and J lost 8 bases; unmatched junction nucleotides: 13. The CDR3 is 16 residues long. CDR3 protein: CASRPGQGATVGGYTF. The CDR3 DNA reads TGTGCCAGCAGGCCGGGACAGGGGGCAACTGTGGGAGGCTACACCTTC.

V gene TRBV7-2 combines with J gene TRBJ1-2; the match to TRBD1 covers 9 bases. Per the germline V gene, CDR1 is SGHTA and CDR2 is FQGNSA. This CDR3 spans 14 amino acids. Trimming removed 4 bases from V and 3 bases from J; junction bases left unmatched: 3. In nucleotides, the CDR3 is TGTGCCAGCAGCTCACAGGGGGCCGACTATGGCTACACCTTC. This encodes CASSSQGADYGYTF. The full variable domain, with the rest looked up from reference TRBV7-2 and TRBJ1-2, is GAGVSQSPSNKVTEKGKDVELRCDPISGHTALYWYRQSLGQGLEFLIYFQGNSAPDKSGLPSDRFSAERTGGSVSTLTIQRTQQEDSAVYLCASSSQGADYGYTFGSGTRLTVV.

The chain carries TRBV20-1 and TRBJ2-7; 8 bases are shared with TRBD2. CDR1 DFQATT and CDR2 SNEGSKA come from the germline V gene (reference sequence). Trimming removed 7 bases from V and 1 base from J; junction bases left unmatched: 9. This CDR3 spans 14 amino acids. In DNA form, the CDR3 reads TGCAGTGTCATGCGGGGGGTAGAATCCTACGAGCAGTACTTC. It is translated as CSVMRGVESYEQYF.

This clonotype was counted between two and nine times. This chain joins TRBV19 and TRBJ2-5; D perhaps matches TRBD1 (6 bases). The CDR3 extends over 13 amino acids. Germline V gene sequence: CDR1 LNHDA, CDR2 SQIVND (reference sequence). V was shortened by 7 bases and J by 5 bases, with 14 bases between the two germline ends. CDR3 region: CASTHREGETQYF. CDR3 DNA sequence: TGTGCCAGTACCCACAGGGAAGGGGAGACCCAGTACTTC.

This chain connects TRBV6-2 or TRBV6-3 to TRBJ1-5; maybe TRBD1 (5 bases). The CDR3 loop spans 14 amino acids. V was cut by 5 bases and J by 6 bases, with 14 bases left in between. Germline lookup yields CDR1 MNHEY and CDR2 SVGEGT. As DNA, the CDR3 is TGTGCCAGCAGTGGGACCGCGGGGGGTCAGCCCCAGCATTTT. Its protein is CASSGTAGGQPQHF.